This is a list of T cell receptor beta chains from one sample in a study of blood T cell repertoires in COVID-19. The method was immunoSEQ multiplex PCR; TCRdb's version includes in-frame clones alone and lacks a portion of them. The repertoire has 60,000 or so clones, 80% to 90% of them found once; the top ten carry 1.6%. Sequencing was done on a sample of peripheral blood. Source of these receptors: a man between 60 and 75 years old with acute or convalescent COVID-19. CDR3s include the opening cysteine and the closing phenylalanine or tryptophan. A D gene is named only where the DNA matches it firmly. Rows may omit the clone size; those that give it use once, few, many or a size class.

TRBV29-1	-	-	TRBJ1-2	TGCAGCGGCATGCTGGGCGAAAGCGGGAATGACTACACCTTC	CSGMLGESGNDYTF
TRBV24-1	-	-	TRBJ2-1	TGTGCCACCAGTGACCCTCGAACAGGGACAAATAACAATGAGCAGTTCTTC	CATSDPRTGTNNNEQFF
TRBV18	TRBD1	-	TRBJ2-5	TGTGCCAGCTCACAGGGGGCAGGGCAAGAGACCCAGTACTTC	CASSQGAGQETQYF
TRBV27	-	-	TRBJ1-1	TGTGCCAGCAGTTTATCCTCACAGTCTGGAACTGAAGCTTTCTTT	CASSLSSQSGTEAFF
TRBV7-9	TRBD1	-	TRBJ1-3	TGTGCCAGCAGCTTTACCATACAGGGGGCTGGAAACACCATATATTTT	CASSFTIQGAGNTIYF
TRBV5-8	TRBD1	-	TRBJ1-1	TGTGCCAGCACCCAGAGACAGGGAGCCACTGAAGCTTTCTTT	CASTQRQGATEAFF
TRBV25-1	-	-	TRBJ1-3	TGTGCCAGCAGTCCAATGGACTACTCTGGAAACACCATATATTTT	CASSPMDYSGNTIYF
TRBV30	-	-	TRBJ1-2	TGTGCCTGGGGTAGCTCTCGCACTAACTATGGCTACACCTTC	CAWGSSRTNYGYTF
TRBV14	TRBD1	-	TRBJ2-7	TGTGCCAGCAGCCCTATCCAGGGGGACTACGAGCAGTACTTC	CASSPIQGDYEQYF
TRBV5-4	-	-	TRBJ1-1	TGTGCCAGCAGCTTGGGAGTGATGAACACTGAAGCTTTCTTT	CASSLGVMNTEAFF
TRBV6-5	TRBD1	-	TRBJ1-2	TGTGCCAGCACGACAGGGGTCCCGCCCGGCTACACCTTC	CASTTGVPPGYTF
TRBV5-1	TRBD2	once	TRBJ2-3	TGCGCCAGCAGCTTGGCCGGGGGGAGCGCAGATACGCAGTATTTT	CASSLAGGSADTQYF
TRBV6-5	TRBD1	-	TRBJ1-3	TGTGCCAGCAGTCGAACAGGGGTGGGTGGAAACACCATATATTTT	CASSRTGVGGNTIYF
TRBV6-5	TRBD1	-	TRBJ1-2	TGTGCCAGCATCCCCGCCTGGGACAGTAGGGATGGCTACACCTTC	CASIPAWDSRDGYTF
TRBV5-1	TRBD1	-	TRBJ1-1	TGCGCCAGCAGACAGGGGACATCGATCACTGAAGCTTTCTTT	CASRQGTSITEAFF
TRBV18	-	-	TRBJ1-5	TGTGCCAGCTCCCCACTTGGGGCAGGGAGGATTCAGCCCCAGCATTTT	CASSPLGAGRIQPQHF
TRBV11-2	-	-	TRBJ1-6	TGTGCCAGCAGCCAGTTTCGGGATTCACCCCTCCACTTT	CASSQFRDSPLHF
TRBV7-8	TRBD1	-	TRBJ1-2	TGTGCCAGCAGCTTGTCGCGGGACAGGGGTAATGGCTACACCTTC	CASSLSRDRGNGYTF
TRBV5-1	TRBD1	once	TRBJ1-1	TGCGCCAGCAGCTTGCCCGACAGGGGCACTGAAGCTTTCTTT	CASSLPDRGTEAFF
TRBV6-6	TRBD1	-	TRBJ2-7	TGTGCCAGCAGATACGGGACAGACTACGAGCAGTACTTC	CASRYGTDYEQYF
TRBV9	-	-	TRBJ2-7	TGTGCCAGCAGCTTCCGGGACTCTCTCTACGAGCAGTACTTC	CASSFRDSLYEQYF
TRBV29-1	TRBD2	-	TRBJ2-1	TGCAGCGTTGATGGCGGGGGTAATGAGCAGTTCTTC	CSVDGGGNEQFF
TRBV12-3/TRBV12-4	-	-	TRBJ1-4	TGTGCCAGCAGTTATACAGGTGATGAAAAACTGTTTTTT	CASSYTGDEKLFF
TRBV6-5	TRBD1	-	TRBJ2-7	TGTGCCGTGAGAGGGGGACAGGCCTACGAGCAGTACTTC	CAVRGGQAYEQYF
TRBV18	TRBD1	-	TRBJ1-1	TGTGCCAGCTCACCGGACAGGGGAGTTTACACTGAAGCTTTCTTT	CASSPDRGVYTEAFF
TRBV14	-	-	TRBJ2-1	TGTGCCAGCAGCCAATTTAGGTACAGCAATGAGCAGTTCTTC	CASSQFRYSNEQFF
TRBV5-1	-	-	TRBJ1-1	TGCGCCAGCAGCTTCAGGGAGGGCGGGGGAGGCACTGAAGCTTTCTTT	CASSFREGGGGTEAFF
TRBV5-1	TRBD1	-	TRBJ2-7	TGCGCCAGCAGCTTGGCCAGGGGGCCCTACGAGCAGTACTTC	CASSLARGPYEQYF
TRBV30	-	-	TRBJ2-1	TGTGCCTGGGACCCGGGGGACTACAATGAGCAGTTCTTC	CAWDPGDYNEQFF
TRBV5-1	-	-	TRBJ1-1	TGCGCCAGCAGCCGTCGGTCAAGTACCCCTAACACTGAAGCTTTCTTT	CASSRRSSTPNTEAFF
TRBV6-5	-	-	TRBJ1-2	TGTGCCTCCAGGCAGAACTATGGCTACACCTTC	CASRQNYGYTF
TRBV6-5	-	-	TRBJ2-3	TGTGCCACCATCGGCCGGGGAACAGATACGCAGTATTTT	CATIGRGTDTQYF
TRBV6-2/TRBV6-3	-	-	TRBJ2-2	TGTGCCAGCAGTTACTCATCATGGCGGGATACCGGGGAGCTGTTTTTT	CASSYSSWRDTGELFF
TRBV9	-	-	TRBJ1-5	TGTGCCAGCAGCGGAGGATATAGCAATCAGCCCCAGCATTTT	CASSGGYSNQPQHF
TRBV14	TRBD1	-	TRBJ1-1	TGTGCCAGCAGCCAAGCAGGGGGGCGCACTGAAGCTTTCTTT	CASSQAGGRTEAFF
TRBV7-8	TRBD1	-	TRBJ1-4	TGTGCCAGCAGCCTCAGAAGACAGGGGGCAACTAATGAAAAACTGTTTTTT	CASSLRRQGATNEKLFF
TRBV9	-	-	TRBJ2-1	TGTGCCAGCAGCGCCGGGGTTCCCTCCTACAATGAGCAGTTCTTC	CASSAGVPSYNEQFF
TRBV19	-	-	TRBJ1-1	TGTGCCAGTAGACAGGGTTTGGGTACTGAAGCTTTCTTT	CASRQGLGTEAFF
TRBV24-1	TRBD1	-	TRBJ2-3	TGTGCCACCAGTGACCTGGGGACAGGCACAGATACGCAGTATTTT	CATSDLGTGTDTQYF
TRBV7-2	TRBD1	-	TRBJ1-3	TGTGCCAGCAGCTTAGACAGGGGAACCTCTGGAAACACCATATATTTT	CASSLDRGTSGNTIYF
TRBV11-2	TRBD2	-	TRBJ2-3	TGTGCCAGCAGCAAGGGACTACTCCAGGTTTCAGATACGCAGTATTTT	CASSKGLLQVSDTQYF
TRBV6-5	TRBD1	-	TRBJ1-1	TGTGCCAGCAGTTACAGGCACAGGGGTAACACTGAAGCTTTCTTT	CASSYRHRGNTEAFF
TRBV2	TRBD1	once	TRBJ1-6	TGTGCCAGCCTACGGGACAGGGCTGGAGATTCACCCCTCCACTTT	CASLRDRAGDSPLHF
TRBV5-6	-	-	TRBJ2-7	TGTGCCAGCAGCATAGGGGGGGCAGGATACGAGCAGTACTTC	CASSIGGAGYEQYF
TRBV9	-	-	TRBJ2-7	TGTGCCAGCAGCGCGCAGCAGGGGTACGAGCAGTACTTC	CASSAQQGYEQYF